The 5 T cell receptor beta chains given below trace back to one sample, sequenced in a study of T cell repertoires in cytomegalovirus infection. Their specific antigens are unknown. MiXCR was run by TCRdb on the reads, yielding one entry per CDR3 protein. The table shows about 830,000 distinct CDR3 sequences, with 30% to 35% occurring only once. This specimen consisted of cultured CD8+ T cells from PBMCs, obtained from culture after CMV antigen stimulation. These receptors were collected from a human donor in good health (CMV status not recorded). Some clones in this sample may be carry-over from other donors' samples.

J is TRBJ2-3 and V is TRBV10-3; D perhaps matches TRBD1 (6 bases). This CDR3 has 15 residues. The germline V and J ends were trimmed by 6 bases and 7 bases, with 20 bases remaining between them. In germline, CDR1 is ENHRY, CDR2 SYGVKD. CDR3 sequence: CAIRTGSTQPNTQYF. CDR3 in DNA: TGTGCCATCAGAACAGGGAGCACCCAGCCGAATACGCAGTATTTT.

V and J are TRBV29-1 and TRBJ2-1; TRBD1 agrees at 9 bases. Germline assignment: CDR1 SQVTM and CDR2 ANQGSEA. The junction had 6 bases not matched to a gene; V was cut back by 6 bases and J by 12 bases. The CDR3 runs to 11 residues. CDR3 bases: TGCAGCGTAGAGGACAGGGGAGGGCAGTTCTTC. Its protein product is CSVEDRGGQFF.

The chain employs TRBV12-3 or TRBV12-4 and TRBJ1-1; possible D gene TRBD1, 5 bases. The CDR3 is 14 residues long. Trimming pared 6 bases from V and 6 bases from J, leaving 17 bases between. Here the CDR3 DNA reads TGTGCCAGCAGCTGGAGCAGGGCAAACCCTGAAGCTTTCTTT. Protein: CASSWSRANPEAFF.

This chain links TRBV11-3 with TRBJ1-1; D ambiguous. This CDR3 has 13 amino acids. The germline V gene encodes CDR1 SGHNT and CDR2 YENEEA. The V gene lost 5 bases and the J gene lost 5 bases, with 12 bases spanning the gap. The CDR3 region has the DNA TGTGCCAGCAGCGCCCCGGAACTAACTGAAGCTTTCTTT. Translated, it gives CASSAPELTEAFF.

The CDR3 region has the DNA TGTGCCATCAGTGAGTCCTATAGCGGACCTCTCTACAATGAGCAGTTCTTC. This translates into CAISESYSGPLYNEQFF. The rearrangement joins TRBV10-3 to TRBJ2-1, with a possible D match to TRBD2 (6 bases). The CDR3 extends over 17 amino acids. V lost 0 bases and J 3 bases, leaving 15 bases between the germline ends. Germline CDR1 reads ENHRY; CDR2 reads SYGVKD.